One and the same sample provided the 26 T cell receptor beta chains below, sequenced in a study of cytomegalovirus exposure and HLA in healthy donors. PCR primers comprised 60 Vbeta and 13 Jbeta primers. TCRdb's table, derived via immunoSEQ multiplex PCR, lists solely in-frame clones and lacks some. This table holds over 95,000 clones, approximately 80% found once. Sequenced sample: PBMCs. The receptors were gathered from a woman aged 25-40 years in good health and CMV-seropositive.

This rearrangement joins TRBV5-1 to TRBJ2-3; TRBD2 agrees at 11 bases. Germline V gene lookup returns CDR1 SGHRS and CDR2 YFSETQ. After removal of 2 bases from V and 6 bases from J, the junction contained 8 bases not matched to a gene. The CDR3 covers 16 residues. CDR3 sequence (DNA): TGCGCCAGCAGCTTTCCCCTGGCTAGCGGGGGGGATACGCAGTATTTT. Amino acids: CASSFPLASGGDTQYF.

This clone was seen a few times. The gene calls are TRBV7-6 and TRBJ1-6; D ambiguous. This CDR3 has 14 residues. CDR1 and CDR2 from the germline V gene are SGHVS and FNYEAQ. The ends were cut back, 1 base at V and 14 bases at J, with 15 bases in the middle. The CDR3 DNA sequence: TGTGCCAGCAGCTTAGGCGGCAGCCCTTCCACCCTCCACTTT. It codes for CASSLGGSPSTLHF.

The chain recombines TRBV5-6 with TRBJ2-7; 9 positions match TRBD2. V gave up 4 bases and J gave up 11 bases; unmatched junction bases: 16. CDR3 length equals 15 residues. Germline V gene sequence: CDR1 SGHDT, CDR2 YYEEEE. The chain's CDR3 is CASSGGLAAEPREYF. The DNA of the CDR3 is TGTGCCAGCAGCGGGGGACTAGCAGCCGAGCCGAGGGAGTACTTC.

The J gene is TRBJ2-7, the V gene TRBV29-1; 9 nucleotides line up with TRBD1. Germline-derived CDR1 and CDR2 are SQVTM and ANQGSEA. The J segment lost 4 bases and the V segment lost 2 bases, leaving 6 bases of the junction unmatched. The CDR3 length is 14 residues. The CDR3 nucleotides read TGCAGCGTTGAATCAACAGGGGGCCAGTACGAGCAGTACTTC. Protein product: CSVESTGGQYEQYF.

CDR3 nucleotide sequence: TGTGCCAGCAGCCCGGGCGGGACAGGGGGTTATGGCTACACCTTC. It specifies CASSPGGTGGYGYTF. The chain couples TRBV5-6 to TRBJ1-2, with 11 bases matching TRBD1. Germline CDR1 is SGHDT and CDR2 is YYEEEE. With 4 bases clipped from V and 5 bases from J, the junction kept 7 bases outside the gene matches. The CDR3 is 15 amino acids.

As concerns this clone: The junction and the germline gene differ at one end; a read error may be behind it. The V and J genes are TRBV7-7 and TRBJ2-1; 7 nucleotides match TRBD1. The CDR3 length is 15 residues. Germline V gene lookup returns CDR1 SSHAT and CDR2 FNYEAQ (reference sequence). CDR3 in amino acids: CASSPGLGQASRQFF. CDR3 nucleotides: TGTGCTAGCAGCCCTGGATTAGGACAGGCCTCTAGGCAGTTCTTC.

This clone was seen more than once but under ten times. The rearrangement joins TRBV2 to TRBJ1-2; D uncertain. The CDR3 loop spans 14 amino acids. Germline V gene data show CDR1 as SNHLY and CDR2 as FYNNEI. The V end was cut by 11 bases, the J end by 2 bases, with 18 bases between. The CDR3 coding sequence is TGTGCCCGCCCCGACGAAGGAGCAAACTATGGCTACACCTTC. Translation: CARPDEGANYGYTF.

This chain links TRBV27 with TRBJ2-2; D unclear. Germline-derived CDR1 and CDR2 are MNHEY and SMNVEV (reference sequence). The CDR3 runs to 14 residues. The ends were cut back, 6 bases at V and 0 bases at J, with 8 bases in the middle. CDR3 sequence (DNA): TGTGCCAGCAGCCCTGGGCCGAACACCGGGGAGCTGTTTTTT. The encoded protein is CASSPGPNTGELFF.

In this sample, this clone turned up a few times. The V and J genes are TRBV19 and TRBJ2-3; 13 bases agree with TRBD2. The germline CDR1 and CDR2 sequences are LNHDA and SQIVND (reference sequence). The V and J ends lost 5 bases and 4 bases, in that order; junction bases with no gene match: 0. The CDR3 runs 14 residues. CDR3 DNA sequence: TGTGCCAGTAGTGGACTAGCGGGAGCAGATACGCAGTATTTT. Its translation is CASSGLAGADTQYF.

The chain couples TRBV10-1 to TRBJ2-5; 12 positions agree with TRBD2. The CDR3 spans 17 residues. Losses at the gene ends were 4 bases for V and 10 bases for J; bases not matched to a gene: 16. Germline V CDR1 and CDR2: WNHNN, SYGVQD (reference sequence). CDR3 DNA: TGCGCCAGCAGTGTAACTAGCGGGGGGAACCCGAATGCCTTCCAGTACTTC. Its translation is CASSVTSGGNPNAFQYF.

This chain links TRBV25-1 with TRBJ2-7; the D gene is possibly TRBD2 (6 bases). The germline V and J ends were trimmed by 8 bases and 3 bases, with 11 bases remaining between them. The germline V gene has CDR1 MGHDK and CDR2 SYGVNS. The length of the CDR3 is 12 residues. The CDR3 spells CASGEVFYEQYF. The DNA for the CDR3 is TGTGCCAGCGGGGAGGTTTTCTACGAGCAGTACTTC.

The chain links TRBV4-1 to TRBJ2-5, with D possibly being TRBD2 (5 bases). Germline-derived CDR1 and CDR2 are MGHRA and YSYEKL. The V end lost 0 bases, the J end lost 5 bases, and 16 bases lay between the germline ends. The CDR3 length is 16 residues. Here the CDR3 DNA reads TGCGCCAGCAGCCAAGAAACCGGGGTAGGAGAGGAGACCCAGTACTTC. It codes for CASSQETGVGEETQYF.

This CDR3 is CSVEEGPQGFNEKLFF. CDR3 nucleotides: TGCAGCGTTGAAGAGGGGCCCCAGGGATTTAATGAAAAACTGTTTTTT. The chain is built from TRBV29-1 and TRBJ1-4, with D possibly TRBD1 on 5 matching bases. V lost 0 bases and J 4 bases, leaving 15 bases between the germline ends. This CDR3 is built from 16 residues. Germline V lookup: CDR1 SQVTM, CDR2 ANQGSEA.

This clone was detected only a few times. The CDR3 nucleotides read TGTGCCAGCAGCATGGTGGACAGTCTTGAAGCTTTCTTT. Its translation: CASSMVDSLEAFF. The chain recombines TRBV5-6 with TRBJ1-1; possibly TRBD1 for D (6 bases). The CDR3 totals 13 residues. The V gene's germline CDR1 is SGHDT and CDR2 YYEEEE. The germline V and J ends were trimmed by 4 bases and 7 bases, with 14 bases remaining between them.

The rearrangement links TRBV28 to TRBJ2-7; a possible D gene is TRBD1 (6 bases). Germline V CDR1 and CDR2: MDHEN, SYDVKM. V shed 5 bases and J shed 3 bases, with 14 bases lying between them. This CDR3 spans 14 amino acids. The CDR3 region has the DNA TGTGCCAGCAGTATCGGGACACCCCTCTACGAGCAGTACTTC. It translates to CASSIGTPLYEQYF. Full variable domain (remainder filled in from reference TRBV28 and TRBJ2-7): DVKVTQSSRYLVKRTGEKVFLECVQDMDHENMFWYRQDPGLGLRLIYFSYDVKMKEKGDIPEGYSVSREKKERFSLILESASTNQTSMYLCASSIGTPLYEQYFGPGTRLTVT.

This clone showed up just a few times. The chain is built from TRBV10-3 and TRBJ1-1; 7 nucleotides match TRBD1. Germline CDR1 reads ENHRY; CDR2 reads SYGVKD. This CDR3 spans 14 amino acids. V lost 3 bases, J lost 4 bases, and 5 bases stayed unmatched. Here the CDR3 DNA reads TGTGCCATCAGTGAATGGCCAGGGGGCACTGAAGCTTTCTTT. Its protein product is CAISEWPGGTEAFF.

The chain joins TRBV6-1 to TRBJ1-2; D ambiguous. Between the trimmed V and J ends, which lost 10 bases and 3 bases, there was a span of 9 bases. Looked up from germline, CDR1 is MNHNS and CDR2 is SASEGT. The length of the CDR3 is 11 residues. DNA for the CDR3: TGTGCCACCGGGTCTTACTATGGCTACACCTTC. Protein: CATGSYYGYTF.

V and J are TRBV4-2 and TRBJ2-1; tentative D call: TRBD2 (5 bases). Between the trimmed V and J ends, which lost 0 bases and 8 bases, there was a span of 8 bases. Germline V CDR1 and CDR2: LGHNA, YNFKEQ. This CDR3 is built from 13 residues. The CDR3 nucleotides are TGTGCCAGCAGCCAAGATGCGAGGGATGAGCAGTTCTTC. This translates into CASSQDARDEQFF.

The chain has TRBV6-4 and TRBJ1-2; possibly TRBD1 for D (5 bases). The CDR3 contains 13 residues. Trimming took off 2 bases at V and 4 bases at J, with 8 bases between the two ends. Germline loops: CDR1 MRHNA, CDR2 SNTAGT. The CDR3 sequence: CASSDDSLYGYTF. The CDR3 region has the DNA TGTGCCAGCAGTGACGACAGCCTCTATGGCTACACCTTC.

This clone has just a few counts. The chain joins TRBV2 to TRBJ1-1, with D tentatively TRBD1 (6 bases). Germline-derived CDR1 and CDR2 are SNHLY and FYNNEI. This CDR3 is 15 amino acids long. V was cut by 7 bases and J by 1 base, with 16 bases left in between. The chain's CDR3 is CASTFFGGANTEAFF. The CDR3 nucleotides are TGTGCCAGCACTTTTTTCGGGGGGGCGAACACTGAAGCTTTCTTT.

The rearrangement uses TRBV7-9 and TRBJ2-2, with D hard to call. Trimming left V 2 bases short and J 6 bases short, with 7 bases between. Germline CDR1 SEHNR, CDR2 FQNEAQ (reference sequence). The CDR3 runs 13 residues. CDR3 in amino acids: CASSLRFAGELFF. CDR3 DNA sequence: TGTGCCAGCAGCTTACGGTTTGCCGGGGAGCTGTTTTTT.

The rearrangement uses TRBV11-2 and TRBJ2-7, with 11 bases matching TRBD1. The junction had 6 bases not matched to a gene; V was cut back by 5 bases and J by 6 bases. CDR1 SGHAT and CDR2 FQNNGV come from the germline V gene. CDR3 size: 14 residues. In DNA form, the CDR3 reads TGTGCCAGCAGCCCAAGGACAGGGGGCAGCGAGCAGTACTTC. Amino acids: CASSPRTGGSEQYF.

The chain uses TRBV5-6 and TRBJ2-5, with 10 bases aligning to TRBD2. The CDR3 has 15 residues. The trim removed 4 bases at V and 5 bases at J, leaving 8 bases unmatched. The germline gives CDR1 SGHDT, CDR2 YYEEEE. CDR3 sequence reads: CASSPTQTSGETQYF. CDR3 coding DNA: TGTGCCAGCAGCCCCACCCAGACTAGCGGGGAGACCCAGTACTTC.

CDR3 residues: CASSRQSGYTF. In DNA form, the CDR3 reads TGTGCCAGTAGTAGACAGTCTGGCTACACCTTC. The rearrangement uses TRBV19 and TRBJ1-2; D may be TRBD1 (5 bases). V was clipped by 4 bases and J by 7 bases, with 7 bases between them. CDR3 length: 11 residues. Per the germline V gene, CDR1 is LNHDA and CDR2 is SQIVND (reference sequence).

The chain is built from TRBV19 and TRBJ2-3; D might be TRBD2 (6 bases). The CDR3 totals 14 residues. Germline assignment: CDR1 LNHDA and CDR2 SQIVND (reference sequence). V gave up 5 bases and J gave up 4 bases, with 13 bases separating them. This CDR3 reads CASSEGGRSDTQYF. The CDR3 DNA sequence: TGTGCCAGTAGTGAAGGTGGGAGGTCAGATACGCAGTATTTT.

V is TRBV29-1 and J is TRBJ1-1; D perhaps matches TRBD1 (6 bases). The CDR3 runs to 15 residues. CDR1 and CDR2 from the germline V gene are SQVTM and ANQGSEA. V lost 4 bases to trimming and J lost 6 bases, with 21 bases between them. The chain's CDR3 is CSVGVRGSLPSEAFF. The CDR3 region has the DNA TGCAGCGTTGGGGTTAGGGGGAGCCTCCCCTCTGAAGCTTTCTTT.